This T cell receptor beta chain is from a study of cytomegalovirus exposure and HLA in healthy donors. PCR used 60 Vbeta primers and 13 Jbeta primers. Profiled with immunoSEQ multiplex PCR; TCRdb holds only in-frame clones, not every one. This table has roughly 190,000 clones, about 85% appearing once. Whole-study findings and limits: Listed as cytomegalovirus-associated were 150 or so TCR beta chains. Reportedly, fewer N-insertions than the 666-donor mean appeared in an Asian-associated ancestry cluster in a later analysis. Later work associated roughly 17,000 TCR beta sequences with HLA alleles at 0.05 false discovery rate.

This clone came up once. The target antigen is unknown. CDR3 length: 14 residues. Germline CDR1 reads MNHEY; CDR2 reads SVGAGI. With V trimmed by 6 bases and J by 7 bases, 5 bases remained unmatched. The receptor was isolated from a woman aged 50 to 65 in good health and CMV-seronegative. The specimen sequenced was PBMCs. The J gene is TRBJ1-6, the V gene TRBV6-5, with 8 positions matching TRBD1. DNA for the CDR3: TGTGCCAGCAGACGACAGGGGCTAAATTCACCCCTCCACTTT. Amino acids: CASRRQGLNSPLHF.